These 24 T cell receptor beta chains were all obtained from the same sample, sequenced in a study of naive and memory T cell subsets. Both TRBC1 and TRBC2 were covered by a beta constant-region primer of two equimolar oligonucleotides. Ligated cDNA was amplified by four rounds of PCR with nested alpha and beta constant-region primers and SP2. From the UMI-ligation and nested PCR reads, TCRdb called clonotypes with MiXCR, one entry per CDR3 protein. The sample includes over 100,000 distinct CDR3 sequences, just over 35% of them seen just once. The sequenced material came from central memory CD4+ T cells from blood. Source of these receptors: a human donor in good health.

V gene TRBV2 combines with J gene TRBJ2-5; D may be TRBD2 (6 bases). The germline gives CDR1 SNHLY, CDR2 FYNNEI. The V gene lost 4 bases and the J gene lost 2 bases, with 14 bases spanning the gap. The CDR3 consists of 15 residues. CDR3 region: CASSVQGTQQETQYF. Here the CDR3 DNA reads TGTGCCAGCAGTGTACAAGGGACTCAACAAGAGACCCAGTACTTC.

The chain uses TRBV5-1 and TRBJ2-5; TRBD1 is a possible D gene (6 bases). Trimming took 4 bases from V and 0 from J, leaving 16 bases between them. Germline V gene sequence: CDR1 SGHRS, CDR2 YFSETQ. The CDR3 loop spans 16 amino acids. The CDR3 DNA reads as TGCGCCAGCAGCGCGGACAGACGACTCAACCAAGAGACCCAGTACTTC. It yields the protein CASSADRRLNQETQYF.

This clonotype was detected a few times. The chain has TRBV27 and TRBJ1-1; 7 bases line up with TRBD1. Germline trimming cut 1 base from V and 3 bases from J; bases unmatched to any gene: 2. Germline CDR1 MNHEY, CDR2 SMNVEV (reference sequence). The CDR3 loop spans 14 amino acids. The DNA of the CDR3 is TGTGCCAGCAGTTTATGGAGGGGGCACACTGAAGCTTTCTTT. The encoded protein is CASSLWRGHTEAFF.

The genes are TRBV27 and TRBJ2-7; D is possibly TRBD1 or TRBD2 (7 bases each). The length of the CDR3 is 15 residues. With 5 bases removed from V and 9 bases from J, the gap between germline ends came to 23 bases. CDR1 and CDR2 (germline): MNHEY, SMNVEV (reference sequence). In DNA form, the CDR3 reads TGTGCCAGCAGTCTTACTAGCGACCGACAGGGAGGGCAGTACTTC. The encoded protein is CASSLTSDRQGGQYF.

This clonotype was observed a handful of times. The chain has TRBV28 and TRBJ1-6, with a possible D match to TRBD1 (6 bases). CDR1 and CDR2 from the germline V gene are MDHEN and SYDVKM. The CDR3 contains 15 residues. The V end was cut by 6 bases, the J end by 7 bases, with 16 bases between. The CDR3 reads CASSPIGGLNSPLHF. The CDR3 region has the DNA TGTGCCAGCAGCCCAATTGGGGGGCTGAATTCACCCCTCCACTTT.

This clonotype was detected only a few times. The rearrangement links TRBV2 to TRBJ1-5; maybe TRBD1 (6 bases). This CDR3 is built from 13 residues. CDR1 and CDR2 from the germline V gene are SNHLY and FYNNEI. The germline V and J ends were trimmed by 3 bases and 7 bases, with 10 bases remaining between them. CDR3 amino acids: CASSDRQAQPQHF. The CDR3 bases are TGTGCCAGCAGTGATCGACAGGCCCAGCCCCAGCATTTT.

This clonotype appeared a few times. The gene calls are TRBV5-1 and TRBJ2-5; no firm D call. Trimming left V 2 bases short and J 4 bases short, with 15 bases between. Germline values: CDR1 SGHRS, CDR2 YFSETQ. The CDR3 totals 15 residues. CDR3 coding DNA: TGCGCCAGCAGCTTATTTGGGCAGCTCACAGAGACCCAGTACTTC. Residues: CASSLFGQLTETQYF.

This clonotype showed up many times. This sequence joins TRBV2 and TRBJ2-1; tentatively, D is TRBD2 (5 bases). The germline V gene has CDR1 SNHLY and CDR2 FYNNEI. The V end was cut by 9 bases, the J end by 4 bases, with 13 bases between. This CDR3 contains 13 residues. The CDR3 DNA reads TGTGCCAGTGGGGAAAGGGAGTACAATGAGCAGTTCTTC. As protein: CASGEREYNEQFF.

CDR3 loop: CASSLQPSYEQYF. The CDR3 DNA is TGTGCCAGCAGCTTACAACCTTCCTACGAGCAGTACTTC. The chain couples TRBV7-6 to TRBJ2-7; D gene ambiguous. This CDR3 has 13 amino acids. V was trimmed by 2 bases and J by 1 base, leaving 6 bases between them. Germline CDR1 is SGHVS and CDR2 is FNYEAQ. The full variable domain, in which reference TRBV7-6 and TRBJ2-7 provide the parts outside the CDR3, is GAGVSQSPRYKVTKRGQDVALRCDPISGHVSLYWYRQALGQGPEFLTYFNYEAQQDKSGLPNDRFSAERPEGSISTLTIQRTEQRDSAMYRCASSLQPSYEQYFGPGTRLTVT.

The chain recombines TRBV3-1 with TRBJ1-2; D remains ambiguous. Germline CDR1 reads LGHDT; CDR2 reads YNNKEL (reference sequence). Trimming shortened V by 0 bases and J by 8 bases, and 16 bases separated the two germline ends. The CDR3 is 15 residues long. The CDR3 DNA follows: TGTGCCAGCAGCCAAGATATTAGCCCACGTAGGGGCTACACCTTC. Its translation: CASSQDISPRRGYTF.

The V call is TRBV20-1, the J call TRBJ1-2; possibly TRBD1 for D (5 bases). The V gene lost 2 bases and the J gene lost 6 bases, with 13 bases spanning the gap. Germline assignment: CDR1 DFQATT and CDR2 SNEGSKA (reference sequence). The CDR3 runs 13 residues. The CDR3 DNA reads TGCAGTGCTAGACAGGGATGGGGAGATGGCTACACCTTC. It encodes CSARQGWGDGYTF.

A few counts support this clonotype. The chain joins TRBV20-1 to TRBJ1-5; weak D call: TRBD1 (5 bases). V lost 0 bases to trimming and J lost 2 bases, with 11 bases between them. Germline V CDR1 and CDR2: DFQATT, SNEGSKA (reference sequence). This CDR3 comprises 15 residues. For the CDR3, the DNA is TGCAGTGCTAGAGAATGGGGGGAAGGCAATCAGCCCCAGCATTTT. Encoded protein: CSAREWGEGNQPQHF.

This clonotype was counted only a few times. This chain connects TRBV25-1 to TRBJ2-7; 9 bases are shared with TRBD1. Unmatched junction bases numbered 8, after V lost 4 bases and J lost 4 bases. Germline lookup yields CDR1 MGHDK and CDR2 SYGVNS. The CDR3 length is 15 residues. The CDR3 nucleotides are TGTGCCAGCAGTGCAGACAGGGGGAATTTATACGAGCAGTACTTC. Its translation is CASSADRGNLYEQYF.

This clonotype was counted only a few times. The CDR3 reads CASTPSGDRGRRAKNIQYF. The CDR3 bases are TGTGCCAGCACCCCTAGCGGGGACAGGGGGCGTCGGGCCAAAAACATTCAGTACTTC. The chain combines TRBV6-4 with TRBJ2-4, with 12 bases matching TRBD1. Trimming at V came to 7 bases and at J to 1 base, leaving 14 bases not matched to a gene. The CDR3 contains 19 residues. The germline CDR1 and CDR2 sequences are MRHNA and SNTAGT.

This clonotype was seen a handful of times. The chain links TRBV6-5 to TRBJ2-3; 12 bases are a match to TRBD2. The germline CDR1 and CDR2 sequences are MNHEY and SVGAGI. Trimming at V came to 1 base and at J to 4 bases, leaving 3 bases not matched to a gene. The CDR3 consists of 16 residues. The DNA of the CDR3 is TGTGCCAGCAGTTACTTGGCTAGCGGGAGGGCAGATACGCAGTATTTT. Amino acids: CASSYLASGRADTQYF.

In this sample, this clonotype turned up a few times. The chain has TRBV3-1 and TRBJ2-7; tentative D call: TRBD1 (6 bases). The CDR3 sequence is 16 residues long. In germline, CDR1 is LGHDT, CDR2 YNNKEL (reference sequence). V dropped 4 bases and J dropped 5 bases, with 21 bases sitting between them. DNA for the CDR3: TGTGCCAGCAGCCTATTATCGGCCACAGGGCGGGACGAGCAGTACTTC. Amino acid sequence: CASSLLSATGRDEQYF.

The chain combines TRBV6-2 or TRBV6-3 with TRBJ2-7; TRBD2 might be the D (6 bases). V lost 7 bases to trimming and J lost 3 bases, with 13 bases between them. Germline CDR1 and CDR2: MNHEY and SVGEGT. The CDR3 loop spans 13 amino acids. CDR3 sequence: CASTLSGNYEQYF. The CDR3 nucleotides read TGTGCCAGCACCCTTAGCGGAAACTACGAGCAGTACTTC.

This clonotype turned up a few times. The chain recombines TRBV2 with TRBJ2-7, with D possibly called TRBD1 or TRBD2 (5 bases each). The germline V gene has CDR1 SNHLY and CDR2 FYNNEI. V was trimmed by 2 bases and J by 2 bases, leaving 16 bases between them. The CDR3 extends over 16 amino acids. CDR3 coding DNA: TGTGCCAGCAGTGAAATGTTGGGGGTCGGGACCTACGAGCAGTACTTC. Protein product: CASSEMLGVGTYEQYF.

Only a few counts were recorded for this clonotype. The chain joins TRBV12-3 or TRBV12-4 to TRBJ2-1; D might be TRBD1 (6 bases). V was clipped by 8 bases and J by 8 bases, with 13 bases between them. The CDR3 is 12 residues long. The CDR3 DNA follows: TGTGCCAGCCGTACAGGGTGGTATGAGCAGTTCTTC. Its protein is CASRTGWYEQFF.

This rearrangement joins TRBV5-1 to TRBJ2-7; D perhaps matches TRBD2 (5 bases). This CDR3 is 15 amino acids long. Trimming pared 0 bases from V and 2 bases from J, leaving 12 bases between. CDR1 SGHRS and CDR2 YFSETQ come from the germline V gene. The CDR3 loop reads CASSLAAGGAYEQYF. As DNA, the CDR3 is TGCGCCAGCAGCTTGGCCGCGGGTGGCGCCTACGAGCAGTACTTC.

This clonotype was seen more than once but under ten times. CDR3 amino acids: CASNIQGAFYNEQFF. As DNA, the CDR3 is TGCGCCAGCAACATCCAGGGGGCTTTCTACAATGAGCAGTTCTTC. The V call is TRBV5-1, the J call TRBJ2-1; the match to TRBD1 covers 8 bases. Trimming cost V 6 bases and J 3 bases; bases outside gene matches: 8. The CDR3 extends over 15 amino acids. Germline V lookup: CDR1 SGHRS, CDR2 YFSETQ.

The chain couples TRBV29-1 to TRBJ2-1; D is possibly TRBD1 (5 bases). The CDR3 spans 13 residues. Looked up from germline, CDR1 is SQVTM and CDR2 is ANQGSEA. With 4 bases removed from V and 4 bases from J, the gap between germline ends came to 11 bases. The CDR3 sequence: CSVAGRTYNEQFF. CDR3 DNA sequence: TGCAGCGTTGCCGGACGGACATACAATGAGCAGTTCTTC.

This clonotype was picked up a small number of times. The genes are TRBV27 and TRBJ1-1; D gene ambiguous. This CDR3 comprises 14 residues. CDR1 is MNHEY, CDR2 SMNVEV, per germline (reference sequence). The V gene lost 2 bases and the J gene lost 2 bases, with 9 bases spanning the gap. CDR3 in amino acids: CASSLGAVNTEAFF. The CDR3 bases are TGTGCCAGCAGTTTAGGAGCCGTAAACACTGAAGCTTTCTTT.

There are a few counts of this clonotype. The chain employs TRBV20-1 and TRBJ2-7; no firm D call. The CDR3 length is 12 residues. CDR1 and CDR2 (germline): DFQATT, SNEGSKA (reference sequence). The ends were cut back, 5 bases at V and 3 bases at J, with 11 bases in the middle. The CDR3 DNA reads as TGCAGTGCTGCCGGGTCCTACTACGAGCAGTACTTC. Residues: CSAAGSYYEQYF.